The 24 T cell receptor beta chains below were found in one sample sequenced in a study of blood T cell repertoires in COVID-19. The protocol was immunoSEQ multiplex PCR, while the TCRdb copy is restricted to in-frame clones and leaves out a portion. The sample includes more than 300,000 clones, about 87% seen only once; the top ten take 8.5% to 12%. The sample taken for sequencing was peripheral blood. These receptors all stem from a woman in her 30s with COVID-19, enrolled during active disease.

V and J are TRBV7-2 and TRBJ2-1; D might be TRBD1 (5 bases). The ends were cut back, 0 bases at V and 5 bases at J, with 11 bases in the middle. CDR3 length: 15 residues. CDR1 is SGHTA, CDR2 FQGNSA, per germline. The CDR3 nucleotides read TGTGCCAGCAGCTTAGCAGGGGCGGTCCACAATGAGCAGTTCTTC. It codes for CASSLAGAVHNEQFF.

This chain joins TRBV6-5 and TRBJ2-1; maybe TRBD2 (5 bases). The CDR3 sequence is 12 residues long. Germline CDR1 reads MNHEY; CDR2 reads SVGAGI. Deletions cut 2 bases from V and 9 bases from J, with 8 bases between. Here the CDR3 DNA reads TGTGCCAGCAGTTACGCGAGGGTTGAGCAGTTCTTC. Translation gives CASSYARVEQFF.

This clone was observed a handful of times. V is TRBV7-3 and J is TRBJ2-1; 10 positions agree with TRBD2. Germline-derived CDR1 and CDR2 are SGHTA and FQGTGA. J was trimmed by 6 bases and V by 6 bases; bases with no gene match: 8. The CDR3 spans 15 residues. CDR3 sequence reads: CASSLGTSAINEQFF. The CDR3 nucleotides read TGTGCCAGCAGTCTTGGGACTAGCGCTATCAATGAGCAGTTCTTC.

The chain uses TRBV10-2 and TRBJ2-2; TRBD2 matches 7 bases. Germline V gene lookup returns CDR1 WSHSY and CDR2 SAAADI. The CDR3 loop spans 15 amino acids. V was pared by 2 bases and J by 0 bases, with 0 bases of the junction left unmatched. The CDR3 spells CASSELAANTGELFF. In nucleotides, the CDR3 is TGCGCCAGCAGTGAGCTAGCGGCGAACACCGGGGAGCTGTTTTTT.

V usage is TRBV2 and J usage is TRBJ2-1, with D maybe TRBD2 (5 bases). CDR3 length: 13 residues. CDR1 is SNHLY and CDR2 is FYNNEI in the germline V gene. V lost 4 bases and J lost 10, with 14 bases in between. The CDR3 loop reads CASSVEEDLEQFF. In nucleotides, the CDR3 is TGTGCCAGCAGTGTCGAGGAGGATTTGGAGCAGTTCTTC.

The CDR3 DNA is TGCAGTGCTAGTAGCGGGAGTTCAGATACGCAGTATTTT. Its protein is CSASSGSSDTQYF. The rearrangement uses TRBV20-1 and TRBJ2-3; 9 bases line up with TRBD2. V was clipped by 3 bases and J by 4 bases; unmatched bases: 2. In germline, CDR1 is DFQATT, CDR2 SNEGSKA (reference sequence). The CDR3 has 13 amino acids.

The J gene is TRBJ2-3, the V gene TRBV3-1 (or the pseudogene TRBV3-2); 7 nucleotides align to TRBD1. Trimming removed 4 bases from V and 2 bases from J; junction bases left unmatched: 6. The CDR3 contains 15 residues. Germline-derived CDR1 and CDR2 are LGHDT and YNNKEL (reference sequence). The CDR3 DNA is TGTGCCAGCAGCCGAGGGGGACAGACCACAGATACGCAGTATTTT. It encodes CASSRGGQTTDTQYF.

J is TRBJ2-1 and V is TRBV7-8, with 10 bases identical to TRBD2. V was clipped by 5 bases and J by 3 bases; unmatched bases: 4. The germline V gene has CDR1 SGHVS and CDR2 FQNEAQ. This CDR3 spans 15 amino acids. As DNA, the CDR3 is TGTGCCAGCAGCCGAGCGGGAGGGAACTACAATGAGCAGTTCTTC. Translating it yields CASSRAGGNYNEQFF.

J is TRBJ2-3 and V is TRBV10-2, with D perhaps matching TRBD2 (5 bases). V was clipped by 7 bases and J by 5 bases, with 10 bases between them. The CDR3 loop spans 12 amino acids. Germline V gene sequence: CDR1 WSHSY, CDR2 SAAADI. The CDR3 region has the DNA TGCGCCAGCAAGGAGAGGGTAGATACGCAGTATTTT. It is translated as CASKERVDTQYF.

Regarding this clone: Its ends do not fully match the called genes, so a read error is possible. The CDR3 bases are TGTGCCAGCAGCCTAGCTAGCGGACAGACCCAGTACTTC. Encoded protein: CASSLASGQTQYF. The V call is TRBV7-8, the J call TRBJ2-5; TRBD2 matches 7 bases. The germline V gene has CDR1 SGHVS and CDR2 FQNEAQ. The CDR3 runs to 13 residues.

The chain couples TRBV28 to TRBJ2-5; 10 bases line up with TRBD2. J lost 4 bases, V lost 2 bases, and 4 bases had no gene match. This CDR3 has 15 residues. Germline CDR1 is MDHEN and CDR2 is SYDVKM. The CDR3 DNA sequence: TGTGCCAGCAGTTTACTAGCGGGAGAGCGAGAGACCCAGTACTTC. This encodes CASSLLAGERETQYF.

The chain combines TRBV6-1 with TRBJ2-7; D is unresolved. Trimming cost V 2 bases and J 2 bases, with 4 bases left between them. Germline V gives CDR1 MNHNS, CDR2 SASEGT. The CDR3 runs 12 residues. CDR3 sequence reads: CASSERAYEQYF. The CDR3, as DNA: TGTGCCAGCAGTGAACGGGCCTACGAGCAGTACTTC.

The chain has TRBV28 and TRBJ2-7; 9 bases agree with TRBD1. The CDR3 is 15 amino acids. Per the germline V gene, CDR1 is MDHEN and CDR2 is SYDVKM. V shed 3 bases and J 6 bases; nucleotides not matched to a gene: 9. The CDR3 spells CASSLSGTGKREQYF. The DNA of the CDR3 is TGTGCCAGCAGTTTGAGTGGGACAGGGAAGCGCGAGCAGTACTTC.

This clone appeared a single time. This chain uses TRBV19 with TRBJ2-5, with 9 bases lining up with TRBD2. CDR1 and CDR2 from the germline V gene are LNHDA and SQIVND (reference sequence). This CDR3 has 16 amino acids. The junction had 7 bases not matched to a gene; V was cut back by 1 base and J by 4 bases. The CDR3 nucleotides are TGTGCCAGTAGTATAGGCGGTAGCGGGAGAGGAGAGACCCAGTACTTC. Translating it yields CASSIGGSGRGETQYF.

The chain links TRBV5-6 to TRBJ2-1; possible D gene TRBD2, 5 bases. Germline-derived CDR1 and CDR2 are SGHDT and YYEEEE. V gave up 0 bases and J gave up 9 bases, with 7 bases separating them. The CDR3 is 12 amino acids. In DNA form, the CDR3 reads TGTGCCAGCAGCTTGGCGGCGGGTGAGCAGTTCTTC. Translating it yields CASSLAAGEQFF.

This chain uses TRBV3-1 (or the pseudogene TRBV3-2) with TRBJ1-1, with a possible D match to TRBD1 (5 bases). Germline V gene data show CDR1 as LGHDT and CDR2 as YNNKEL (reference sequence). This CDR3 is built from 13 residues. V lost 6 bases to trimming and J lost 7 bases, with 15 bases between them. Here the CDR3 reads CASSDSPAREAFF. The CDR3 DNA reads as TGTGCCAGCAGTGACAGTCCCGCCCGTGAAGCTTTCTTT.

This clone was observed a handful of times. V is TRBV4-2 and J is TRBJ1-4; D not resolved. The germline V gene has CDR1 LGHNA and CDR2 YNFKEQ. V was cut by 0 bases and J by 8 bases, with 13 bases left in between. The CDR3 is 15 amino acids. As DNA, the CDR3 is TGTGCCAGCAGCCAAGAACGCGGGTTCGGCGAAAAACTGTTTTTT. This codes for CASSQERGFGEKLFF.

The CDR3, as DNA: TGTGCCAGCAGCCTTAGGACTAGCGGTTCCTACAATGAGCAGTTCTTC. The encoded protein is CASSLRTSGSYNEQFF. The rearrangement joins TRBV5-6 to TRBJ2-1, with TRBD2 matching over 10 bases. This CDR3 region has 16 residues. The germline V gene has CDR1 SGHDT and CDR2 YYEEEE. V was pared by 4 bases and J by 1 base, with 5 bases of the junction left unmatched.

The rearrangement joins TRBV5-1 to TRBJ1-2; D unclear. The CDR3 totals 19 residues. The V gene lost 4 bases and the J gene lost 6 bases, with 31 bases spanning the gap. Germline values: CDR1 SGHRS, CDR2 YFSETQ. The CDR3, as DNA: TGCGCCAGCAGCGGATTCCCCACTATATATGCCGGGGAGGGAAATGGCTACACCTTC. Translation: CASSGFPTIYAGEGNGYTF.

The rearrangement joins TRBV30 to TRBJ1-5; 11 bases match TRBD1. CDR3 length: 15 amino acids. After removal of 3 bases from V and 7 bases from J, the junction contained 8 bases not matched to a gene. Germline CDR1 and CDR2: GTSNPN and SVGIG (reference sequence). CDR3 in DNA: TGTGCCTGGAGCAGCGGACAGGGGGCTTTACAGCCCCAGCATTTT. The encoded protein is CAWSSGQGALQPQHF.

This sequence joins TRBV27 and TRBJ2-7, with TRBD2 matching 10 bases. Germline V lookup: CDR1 MNHEY, CDR2 SMNVEV (reference sequence). The CDR3 spans 16 residues. J was trimmed by 7 bases and V by 3 bases; bases with no gene match: 12. The CDR3, as DNA: TGTGCCAGCAGTTTCCCCCCCAGCGGGAGGGGGAGGGAGCAGTACTTC. Translating it yields CASSFPPSGRGREQYF.

Regarding this clone: This sample also contains other DNA sequences that code for the same CDR3. The chain is built from TRBV24-1 and TRBJ2-5, with TRBD1 matching over 8 bases. The CDR3 spans 14 residues. CDR1 and CDR2 from the germline V gene are KGHDR and SFDVKD. After removal of 4 bases from V and 4 bases from J, the junction contained 4 bases not matched to a gene. CDR3 sequence: CATSDRGQGETQYF. The CDR3 nucleotides read TGTGCCACCAGTGACCGTGGACAGGGAGAGACCCAGTACTTC.

The V call is TRBV7-8, the J call TRBJ2-7; 7 bases match TRBD1. The CDR3 spans 14 residues. Trimming at V came to 1 base and at J to 7 bases, leaving 7 bases not matched to a gene. The germline CDR1 and CDR2 sequences are SGHVS and FQNEAQ. CDR3 loop: CASSLESQGREQYF. CDR3 coding DNA: TGTGCCAGCAGCTTAGAGTCACAGGGGCGAGAGCAGTACTTC.

This clone was seen a handful of times. This sequence joins TRBV5-1 and TRBJ2-7, with 14 positions matching TRBD2. Germline V gene lookup returns CDR1 SGHRS and CDR2 YFSETQ. The CDR3 has 16 residues. V lost 3 bases to trimming and J lost 4 bases; unmatched junction nucleotides: 6. DNA for the CDR3: TGCGCCAGCAGCTCCGGGACTAGCGGGAGTTGGTACGAGCAGTACTTC. Its translation: CASSSGTSGSWYEQYF.